The entry below gives a single T cell receptor (beta chain) sequence along with its context. Germline lookup yields CDR1 SGHTA and CDR2 FQGNSA. The CDR3 sequence is 17 residues long. V was shortened by 3 bases and J by 0 bases, with 15 bases between the two germline ends. The data stem from a study of shared clonotypes between healthy human individuals. This table comes from immunoSEQ multiplex PCR, and its TCRdb copy is limited to in-frame clones, with some not included. The sample lists approximately 1.5 million clones; 98% were seen once. Material: naive CD4+ T cells sorted from blood. This sample's subset: CD45RA+ positively selected. The chain recombines TRBV7-2 with TRBJ1-3, with D perhaps TRBD1 (5 bases). This receptor was identified in a man younger than 45 in good health. The CDR3 here is CASSFDPGPHSGNTIYF. The CDR3 nucleotides are TGTGCCAGCAGCTTTGACCCGGGACCGCACTCTGGAAACACCATATATTTT.